Below are 12 T cell receptor beta chains sequenced from a single sample in a study of T cell responses to AZD1222 COVID-19 vaccine. This table comes from immunoSEQ multiplex PCR, and its TCRdb copy is limited to in-frame clones, with some not included. This table holds more than 50,000 clones, roughly 87% found once. Sequenced here: peripheral blood, sampled 28 days after the second AZD1222 dose. All receptors derive from an adult who received the AZD1222 COVID-19 vaccine.

The rearrangement uses TRBV30 and TRBJ1-1; D is perhaps TRBD1 (5 bases). The germline V gene encodes CDR1 GTSNPN and CDR2 SVGIG (reference sequence). The V and J ends lost 2 bases and 4 bases respectively, with 14 bases between them. CDR3 length: 14 amino acids. The CDR3 here is CAWSPSLRGTEAFF. CDR3 bases: TGTGCCTGGAGTCCGAGTTTGAGGGGCACTGAAGCTTTCTTT.

This chain connects TRBV21-1 to TRBJ2-2; the D segment call TRBD2 is taken from the table without a DNA check. TRBV21-1 counts as a pseudogene. The CDR3 extends over 21 amino acids. The CDR3 sequence is CASSPRRPFPGGRWNTGELFF. In DNA, the CDR3 is TGTGCCAGCAGCCCCCGTCGACCGTTCCCTGGCGGGAGGTGGAACACCGGGGAGCTGTTTTTT.

The CDR3: CASARDSNQPQHF. Here the CDR3 DNA reads TGTGCCAGCGCGCGTGATAGCAATCAGCCCCAGCATTTT. The chain combines TRBV7-9 with TRBJ1-5, with D unclear. Looked up from germline, CDR1 is SEHNR and CDR2 is FQNEAQ (reference sequence). The CDR3 length is 13 residues. With 8 bases removed from V and 0 bases from J, the gap between germline ends came to 8 bases.

The chain is built from TRBV9 and TRBJ2-2; 14 bases agree with TRBD2. Germline assignment: CDR1 SGDLS and CDR2 YYNGEE. The CDR3 contains 19 residues. The V and J ends lost 4 bases and 1 base, in that order; junction bases with no gene match: 9. This chain's CDR3 is CASSHQGLAGEMNTGELFF. The CDR3 DNA reads as TGTGCCAGCAGCCACCAGGGACTAGCGGGAGAGATGAACACCGGGGAGCTGTTTTTT.

This chain connects TRBV28 to TRBJ2-2, with unresolved D. V shed 6 bases and J shed 0 bases, with 5 bases lying between them. CDR1 and CDR2 (germline): MDHEN, SYDVKM. The CDR3 sequence is 13 residues long. The CDR3 sequence is CASRGPNTGELFF. CDR3 nucleotide sequence: TGTGCCAGCAGGGGCCCGAACACCGGGGAGCTGTTTTTT.

V and J are TRBV24-1 and TRBJ2-2, with 8 nucleotides matching TRBD1. V shed 3 bases, J shed 0 bases, and the junction held 8 bases outside the gene matches. The germline gives CDR1 KGHDR, CDR2 SFDVKD. This CDR3 spans 18 amino acids. CDR3 sequence: CATSDPRDRHANTGELFF. Here the CDR3 DNA reads TGTGCCACCAGTGATCCTAGGGACAGGCATGCGAACACCGGGGAGCTGTTTTTT.

This chain uses TRBV24-1 with TRBJ2-3; 7 bases fit TRBD1. The CDR3 sequence is 19 residues long. Germline CDR1 is KGHDR and CDR2 is SFDVKD. J was trimmed by 4 bases and V by 5 bases; bases with no gene match: 20. As DNA, the CDR3 is TGTGCCACCAGTGGTCGAAAAACCTCAACCGGGACAGTTCCAGATACGCAGTATTTT. Translation gives CATSGRKTSTGTVPDTQYF.

The chain uses TRBV14 and TRBJ1-6; tentative D call: TRBD1 (5 bases). Germline loops: CDR1 SGHDN, CDR2 FVKESK. CDR3 length: 15 residues. V lost 4 bases and J 10 bases, leaving 17 bases between the germline ends. CDR3 in amino acids: CASSPPGTGLSPLHF. The DNA for the CDR3 is TGTGCCAGCAGCCCCCCGGGGACCGGTCTATCACCCCTCCACTTT. Using reference TRBV14 and TRBJ1-6 for the parts outside the CDR3, the full variable domain is EAGVTQFPSHSVIEKGQTVTLRCDPISGHDNLYWYRRVMGKEIKFLLHFVKESKQDESGMPNNRFLAERTGGTYSTLKVQPAELEDSGVYFCASSPPGTGLSPLHFGNGTRLTVT.

The V and J genes are TRBV5-6 and TRBJ1-1; D not resolved. This CDR3 region has 15 residues. Deletions cut 1 base from V and 0 bases from J, with 10 bases between. CDR1 SGHDT and CDR2 YYEEEE come from the germline V gene. This CDR3 reads CASSLLFGMNTEAFF. CDR3 bases: TGTGCCAGCAGCTTGTTGTTCGGTATGAACACTGAAGCTTTCTTT.

This clone appeared a few times. Other DNA variants within this sample encode the same CDR3. The V call is TRBV5-1, the J call TRBJ2-2, with TRBD1 matching over 7 bases. This CDR3 has 14 residues. Germline CDR1 reads SGHRS; CDR2 reads YFSETQ. After removal of 2 bases from V and 5 bases from J, the junction contained 3 bases not matched to a gene. The CDR3: CASSLGGGTGELFF. CDR3 bases: TGCGCCAGCAGCTTAGGGGGCGGAACCGGGGAGCTGTTTTTT.

The chain is built from TRBV6-5 and TRBJ2-7; the D is unclear. CDR1 MNHEY and CDR2 SVGAGI come from the germline V gene. The germline V and J ends were trimmed by 8 bases and 5 bases, with 7 bases remaining between them. This CDR3 has 10 residues. The CDR3 DNA reads as TGTGCCAGCTTTTTTAACGAGCAGTACTTC. Amino acids: CASFFNEQYF.

This clone came up once. The chain has TRBV18 and TRBJ2-1; 11 positions match TRBD2. The trim removed 3 bases at V and 0 bases at J, leaving 13 bases unmatched. In germline, CDR1 is KGHSH, CDR2 LQKENI. The CDR3 has 20 amino acids. The CDR3 bases are TGTGCCAGCTCACCGCCAAGACTAGCGGGAAAGTCGGGCTCCTACAATGAGCAGTTCTTC. This gives the protein CASSPPRLAGKSGSYNEQFF.